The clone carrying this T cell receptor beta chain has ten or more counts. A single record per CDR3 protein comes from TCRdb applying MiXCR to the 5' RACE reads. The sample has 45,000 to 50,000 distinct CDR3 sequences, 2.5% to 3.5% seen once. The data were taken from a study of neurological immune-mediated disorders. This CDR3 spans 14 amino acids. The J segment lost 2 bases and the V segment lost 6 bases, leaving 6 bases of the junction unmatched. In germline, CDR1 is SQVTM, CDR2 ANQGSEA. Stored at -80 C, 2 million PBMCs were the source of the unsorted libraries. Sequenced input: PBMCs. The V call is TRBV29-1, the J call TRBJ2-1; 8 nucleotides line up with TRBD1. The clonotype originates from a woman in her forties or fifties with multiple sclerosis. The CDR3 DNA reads TGCAGCGTCACGACAGGGGTCGCCTACAATGAGCAGTTCTTC. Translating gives CSVTTGVAYNEQFF.